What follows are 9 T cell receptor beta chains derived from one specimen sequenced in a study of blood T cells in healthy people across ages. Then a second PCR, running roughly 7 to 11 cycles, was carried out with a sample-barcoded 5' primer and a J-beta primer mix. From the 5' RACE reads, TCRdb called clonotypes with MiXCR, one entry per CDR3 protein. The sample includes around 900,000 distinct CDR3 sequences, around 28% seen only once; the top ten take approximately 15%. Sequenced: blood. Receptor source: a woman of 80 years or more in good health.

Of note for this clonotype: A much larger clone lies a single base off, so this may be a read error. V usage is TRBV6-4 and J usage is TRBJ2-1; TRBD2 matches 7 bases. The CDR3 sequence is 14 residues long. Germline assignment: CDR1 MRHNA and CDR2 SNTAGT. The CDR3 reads CASSELAAGNGQFF. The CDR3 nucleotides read TGTGCCAGCAGTGAGCTAGCGGCGGGGAATGGGCAGTTCTTC.

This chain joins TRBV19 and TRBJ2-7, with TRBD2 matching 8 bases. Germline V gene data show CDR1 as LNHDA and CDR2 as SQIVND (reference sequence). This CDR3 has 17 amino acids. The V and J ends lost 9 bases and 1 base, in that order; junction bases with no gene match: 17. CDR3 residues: CASPHSNPSGPSYEQYF. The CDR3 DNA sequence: TGTGCCAGCCCTCATTCTAATCCTAGCGGGCCGTCCTACGAGCAGTACTTC.

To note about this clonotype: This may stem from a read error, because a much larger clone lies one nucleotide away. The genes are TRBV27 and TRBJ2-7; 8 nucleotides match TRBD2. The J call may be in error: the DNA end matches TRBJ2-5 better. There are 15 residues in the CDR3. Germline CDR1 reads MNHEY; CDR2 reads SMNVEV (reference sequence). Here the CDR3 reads CATQTLAGRQGTQYF. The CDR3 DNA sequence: TGTGCCACCCAAACTTTAGCGGGGAGACAAGGGACCCAGTACTTC.

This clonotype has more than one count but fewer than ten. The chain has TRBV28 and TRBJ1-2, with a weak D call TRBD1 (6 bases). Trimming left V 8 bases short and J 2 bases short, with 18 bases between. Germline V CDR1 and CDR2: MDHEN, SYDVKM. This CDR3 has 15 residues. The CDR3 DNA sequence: TGTGCCAGCGGGGCACCCCGACAGGACAACTATGGCTACACCTTC. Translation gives CASGAPRQDNYGYTF.

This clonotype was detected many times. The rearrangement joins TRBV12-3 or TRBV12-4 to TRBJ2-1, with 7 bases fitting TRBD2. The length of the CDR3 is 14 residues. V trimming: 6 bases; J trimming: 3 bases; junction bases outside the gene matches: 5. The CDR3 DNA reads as TGTGCCAGCAGGGGGCTAGCGGACTACAATGAGCAGTTCTTC. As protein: CASRGLADYNEQFF.

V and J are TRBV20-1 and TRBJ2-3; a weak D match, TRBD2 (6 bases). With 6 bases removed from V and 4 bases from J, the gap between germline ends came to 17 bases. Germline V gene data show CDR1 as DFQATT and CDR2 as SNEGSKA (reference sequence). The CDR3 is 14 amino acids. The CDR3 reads CSARDSSGADTQYF. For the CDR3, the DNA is TGCAGTGCCCGGGACTCATCGGGGGCAGATACGCAGTATTTT.

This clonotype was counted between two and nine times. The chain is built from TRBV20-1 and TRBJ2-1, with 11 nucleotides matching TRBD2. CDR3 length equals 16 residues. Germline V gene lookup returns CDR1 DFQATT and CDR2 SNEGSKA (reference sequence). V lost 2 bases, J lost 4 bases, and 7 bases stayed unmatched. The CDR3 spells CSARPRPSGGYNEQFF. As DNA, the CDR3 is TGCAGTGCTAGACCTAGGCCTAGCGGGGGGTACAATGAGCAGTTCTTC.

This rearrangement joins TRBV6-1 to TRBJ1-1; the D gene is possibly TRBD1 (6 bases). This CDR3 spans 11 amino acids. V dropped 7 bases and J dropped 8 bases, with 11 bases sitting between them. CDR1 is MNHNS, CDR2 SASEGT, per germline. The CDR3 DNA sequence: TGTGCCAGCAACAGGGTATACGAAGCTTTCTTT. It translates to CASNRVYEAFF.

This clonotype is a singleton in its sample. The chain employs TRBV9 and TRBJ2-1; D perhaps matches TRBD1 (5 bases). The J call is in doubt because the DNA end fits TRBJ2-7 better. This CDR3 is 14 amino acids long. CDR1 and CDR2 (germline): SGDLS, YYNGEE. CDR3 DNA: TGTGCCAGCAGCGTAGGACAGCGTTACAATGAGCAGTACTTC. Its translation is CASSVGQRYNEQYF.